This T cell receptor (beta chain) was recorded in a study of early stage breast cancer tumors. Study-wide background: Invasive lobular carcinomas made up about 30% of the 12 ER+/PR+/HER2- tumors. Study-level findings and limits: Functional markers like CD4, CD8 and FOXP3 were missed in bulk sequencing. Most shared enriched TCRB sequences were commonly generated ones. Comparing each tissue with blood distinguished tumor from normal in 14 of 16 patients.

Here immunoSEQ multiplex PCR was the method, and the copy in TCRdb shows in-frame clones only, minus some. There are under 45,000 clones in the sample; around 72% occur only once, and roughly 7.2% lies in the top ten. Germline CDR1 is LNHDA and CDR2 is SQIVND (reference sequence). Trimming removed 9 bases from V and 5 bases from J, with 22 bases in between. This CDR3 has 15 amino acids. Concerning this clone itself: Its target is unknown.

Sequencing was carried out using blood. V gene TRBV19 combines with J gene TRBJ2-5, with D uncertain. The receptor's source is a person aged 45 to 59 with breast cancer. The CDR3 bases are TGTGCCAGCGGATCGTCCCTGAGGATCGGGGAGACCCAGTACTTC. Translation: CASGSSLRIGETQYF.